This TCR beta chain was recovered during a study of blood T cell repertoires in COVID-19. Overall study: Donors in the United States, Italy and Spain gave samples during acute or convalescent COVID-19. PBMCs, B-cell-depleted T cells, or T cells were the source of the cDNA or gDNA that made up the material.

Methods used by the authors: How many nucleated cells were present was estimated from reference gene primer amplification. Assay used: immunoSEQ multiplex PCR; TCRdb lists only in-frame clones, some missing. V and J calls and clone size are as listed in that table; D and trimming were resolved from the DNA. Counted here are about 57,000 clones, about nine tenths occurring once; the ten biggest clones make up approximately 2.3%. Source material: peripheral blood. The sequence derives from a man aged 60 to 69 with acute or convalescent COVID-19.

The CDR3 DNA sequence: TGTGCCAGCAGCTTAGAAAACAGGGGAGGCGGCTACACCTTC. Protein: CASSLENRGGGYTF. This chain joins TRBV7-9 and TRBJ1-2; 7 bases fit TRBD1. V shed 1 base and J 8 bases; nucleotides not matched to a gene: 7. From germline, CDR1 is SEHNR and CDR2 FQNEAQ (reference sequence). The CDR3 is made up of 14 amino acids.